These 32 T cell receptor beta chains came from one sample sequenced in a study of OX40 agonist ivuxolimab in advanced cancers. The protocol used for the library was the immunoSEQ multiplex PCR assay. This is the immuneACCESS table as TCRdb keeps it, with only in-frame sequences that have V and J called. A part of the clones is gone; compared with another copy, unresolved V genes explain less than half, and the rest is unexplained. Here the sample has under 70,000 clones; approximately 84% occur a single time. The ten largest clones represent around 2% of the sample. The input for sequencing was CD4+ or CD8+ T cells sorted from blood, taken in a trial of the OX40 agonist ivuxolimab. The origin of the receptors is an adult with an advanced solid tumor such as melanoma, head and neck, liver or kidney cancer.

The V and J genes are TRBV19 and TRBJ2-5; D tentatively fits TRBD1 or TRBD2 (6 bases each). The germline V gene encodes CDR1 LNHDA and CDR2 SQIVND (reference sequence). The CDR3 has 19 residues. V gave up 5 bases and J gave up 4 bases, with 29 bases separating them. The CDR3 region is CASSRRKSPKGGPGETQYF. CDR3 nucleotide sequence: TGTGCCAGTAGTCGCAGGAAGTCGCCGAAGGGGGGCCCCGGAGAGACCCAGTACTTC.

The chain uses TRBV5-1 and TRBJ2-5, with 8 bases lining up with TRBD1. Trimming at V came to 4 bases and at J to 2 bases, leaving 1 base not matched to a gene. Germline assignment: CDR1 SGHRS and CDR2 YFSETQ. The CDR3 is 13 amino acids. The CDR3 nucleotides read TGCGCCAGCAGCACAGGGGGGCAAGAGACCCAGTACTTC. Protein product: CASSTGGQETQYF.

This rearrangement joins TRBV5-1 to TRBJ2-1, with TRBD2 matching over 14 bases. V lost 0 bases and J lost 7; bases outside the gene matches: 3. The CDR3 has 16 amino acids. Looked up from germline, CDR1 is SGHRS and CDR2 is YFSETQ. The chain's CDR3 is CASSLGLAGGYNEQFF. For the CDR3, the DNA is TGCGCCAGCAGCTTGGGACTAGCGGGGGGGTATAATGAGCAGTTCTTC.

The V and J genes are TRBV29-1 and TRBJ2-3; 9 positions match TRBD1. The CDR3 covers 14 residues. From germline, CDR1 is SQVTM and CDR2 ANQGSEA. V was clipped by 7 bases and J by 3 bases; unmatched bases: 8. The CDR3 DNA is TGCAGCGGGAGGGTGGGGACAGGGACAGATACGCAGTATTTT. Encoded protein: CSGRVGTGTDTQYF.

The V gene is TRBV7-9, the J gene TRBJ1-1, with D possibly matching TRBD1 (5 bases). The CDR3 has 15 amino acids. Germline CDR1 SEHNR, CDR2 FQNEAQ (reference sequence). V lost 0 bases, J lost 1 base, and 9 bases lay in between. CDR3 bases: TGTGCCAGCAGCTTAGCGGCTACAGGGAACACTGAAGCTTTCTTT. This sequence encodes CASSLAATGNTEAFF.

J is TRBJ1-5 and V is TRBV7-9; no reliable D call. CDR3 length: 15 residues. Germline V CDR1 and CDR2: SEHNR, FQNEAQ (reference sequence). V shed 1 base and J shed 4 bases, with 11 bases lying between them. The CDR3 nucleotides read TGTGCCAGCAGCTTAGATTTCCCCCAGAATCAGCCCCAGCATTTT. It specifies CASSLDFPQNQPQHF.

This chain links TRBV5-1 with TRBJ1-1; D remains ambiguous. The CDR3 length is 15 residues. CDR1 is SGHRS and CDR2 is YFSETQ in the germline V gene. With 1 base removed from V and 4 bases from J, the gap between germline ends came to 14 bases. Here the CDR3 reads CASSLRVGSGTEAFF. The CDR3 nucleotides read TGCGCCAGCAGCTTGCGCGTTGGGAGCGGCACTGAAGCTTTCTTT.

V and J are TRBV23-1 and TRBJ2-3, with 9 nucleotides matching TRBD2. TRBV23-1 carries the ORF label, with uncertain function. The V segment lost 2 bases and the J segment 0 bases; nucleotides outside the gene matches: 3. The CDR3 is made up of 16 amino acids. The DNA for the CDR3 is TGCGCCAGCAGTCAAGGACTAGCGTCTAGCACAGATACGCAGTATTTT. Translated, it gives CASSQGLASSTDTQYF.

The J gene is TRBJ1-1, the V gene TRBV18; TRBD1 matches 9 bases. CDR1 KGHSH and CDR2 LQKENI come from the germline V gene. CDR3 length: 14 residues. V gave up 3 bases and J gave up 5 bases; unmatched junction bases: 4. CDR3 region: CASSPGTGWTEAFF. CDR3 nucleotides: TGTGCCAGCTCACCCGGGACAGGGTGGACTGAAGCTTTCTTT.

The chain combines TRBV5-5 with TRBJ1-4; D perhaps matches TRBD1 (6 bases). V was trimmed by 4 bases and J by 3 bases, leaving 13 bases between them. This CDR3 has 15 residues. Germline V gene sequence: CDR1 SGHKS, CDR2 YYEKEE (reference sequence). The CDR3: CASSPLGAANEKLFF. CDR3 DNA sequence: TGTGCCAGCAGCCCTCTGGGGGCCGCTAATGAAAAACTGTTTTTT.

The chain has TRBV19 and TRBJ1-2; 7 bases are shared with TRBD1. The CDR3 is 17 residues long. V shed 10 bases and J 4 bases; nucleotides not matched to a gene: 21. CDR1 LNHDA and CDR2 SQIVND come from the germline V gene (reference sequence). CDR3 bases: TGTGCCACCAGGGGCCAAGATACAGGGGCCGCCTCCTATGGCTACACCTTC. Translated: CATRGQDTGAASYGYTF.

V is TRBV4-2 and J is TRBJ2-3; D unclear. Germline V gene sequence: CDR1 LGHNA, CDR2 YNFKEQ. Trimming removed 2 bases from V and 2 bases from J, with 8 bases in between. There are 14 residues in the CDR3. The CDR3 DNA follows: TGTGCCAGCAGCCAAACACTTGACACAGATACGCAGTATTTT. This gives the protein CASSQTLDTDTQYF.

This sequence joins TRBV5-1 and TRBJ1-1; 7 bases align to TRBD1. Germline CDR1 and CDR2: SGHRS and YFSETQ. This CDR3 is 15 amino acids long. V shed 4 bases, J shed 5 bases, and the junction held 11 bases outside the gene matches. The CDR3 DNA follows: TGCGCCAGCAGCCTACCCCGGGACAGCCTAACTGAAGCTTTCTTT. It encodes CASSLPRDSLTEAFF.

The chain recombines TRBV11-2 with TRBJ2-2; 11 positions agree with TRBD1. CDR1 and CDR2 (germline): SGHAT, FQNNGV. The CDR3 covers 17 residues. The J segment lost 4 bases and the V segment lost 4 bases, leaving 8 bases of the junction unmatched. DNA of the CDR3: TGTGCCAGCAGCTCCCCCCCCGGGACAGGGGGCACCGGGGAGCTGTTTTTT. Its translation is CASSSPPGTGGTGELFF. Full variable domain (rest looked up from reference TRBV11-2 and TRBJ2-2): EAGVAQSPRYKIIEKRQSVAFWCNPISGHATLYWYQQILGQGPKLLIQFQNNGVVDDSQLPKDRFSAERLKGVDSTLKIQPAKLEDSAVYLCASSSPPGTGGTGELFFGEGSRLTVL.

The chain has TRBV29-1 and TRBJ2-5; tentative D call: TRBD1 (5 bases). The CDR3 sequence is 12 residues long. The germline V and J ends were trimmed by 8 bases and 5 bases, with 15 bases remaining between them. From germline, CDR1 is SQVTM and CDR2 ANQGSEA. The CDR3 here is CSSQGSGETQYF. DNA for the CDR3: TGCAGCTCCCAGGGTAGTGGGGAGACCCAGTACTTC.

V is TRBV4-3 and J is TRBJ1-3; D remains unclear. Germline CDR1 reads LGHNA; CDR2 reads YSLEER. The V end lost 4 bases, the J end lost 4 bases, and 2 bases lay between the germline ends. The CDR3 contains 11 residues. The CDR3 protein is CASSPGNTIYF. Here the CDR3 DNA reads TGCGCCAGCAGCCCGGGAAACACCATATATTTT.

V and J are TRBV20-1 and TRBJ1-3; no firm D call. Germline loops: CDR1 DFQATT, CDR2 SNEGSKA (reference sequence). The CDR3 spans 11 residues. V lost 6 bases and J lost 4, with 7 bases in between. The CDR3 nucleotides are TGCAGTGCGCTGAACGGAAACACCATATATTTT. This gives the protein CSALNGNTIYF.

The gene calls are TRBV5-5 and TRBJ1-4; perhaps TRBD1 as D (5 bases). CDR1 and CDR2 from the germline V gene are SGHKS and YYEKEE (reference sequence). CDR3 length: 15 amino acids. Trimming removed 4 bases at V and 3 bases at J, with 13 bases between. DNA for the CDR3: TGTGCCAGCAGCGCCTCAGGGTCGTCTAATGAAAAACTGTTTTTT. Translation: CASSASGSSNEKLFF.

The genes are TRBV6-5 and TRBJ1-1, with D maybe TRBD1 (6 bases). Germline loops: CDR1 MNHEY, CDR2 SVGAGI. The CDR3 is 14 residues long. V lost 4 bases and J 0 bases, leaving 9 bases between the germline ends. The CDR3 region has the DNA TGTGCCAGCAGTTCCCAGGGGATGAACACTGAAGCTTTCTTT. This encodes CASSSQGMNTEAFF.

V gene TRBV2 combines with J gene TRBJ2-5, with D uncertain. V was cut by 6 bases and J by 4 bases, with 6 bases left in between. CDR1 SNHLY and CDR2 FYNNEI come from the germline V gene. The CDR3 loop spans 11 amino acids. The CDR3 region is CASSVAETQYF. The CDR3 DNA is TGTGCCAGCAGCGTCGCAGAGACCCAGTACTTC.

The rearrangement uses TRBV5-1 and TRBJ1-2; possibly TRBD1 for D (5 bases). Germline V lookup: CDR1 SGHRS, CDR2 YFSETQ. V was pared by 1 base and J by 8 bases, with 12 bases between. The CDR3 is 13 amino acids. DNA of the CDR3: TGCGCCAGCAGCTTGTCCAGGGATGGGGGCTACACCTTC. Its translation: CASSLSRDGGYTF.

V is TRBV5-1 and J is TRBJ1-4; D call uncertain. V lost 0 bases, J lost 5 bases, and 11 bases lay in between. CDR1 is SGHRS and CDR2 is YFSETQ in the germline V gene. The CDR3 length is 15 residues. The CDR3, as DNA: TGCGCCAGCAGCTTGGTTTCGGGGAGAAATGAAAAACTGTTTTTT. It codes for CASSLVSGRNEKLFF.

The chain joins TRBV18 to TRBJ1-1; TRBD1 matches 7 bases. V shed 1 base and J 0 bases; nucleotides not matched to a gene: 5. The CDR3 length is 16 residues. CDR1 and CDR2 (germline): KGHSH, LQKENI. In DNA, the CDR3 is TGTGCCAGCTCACCACTCGGGACAGCCTTGAACACTGAAGCTTTCTTT. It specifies CASSPLGTALNTEAFF.

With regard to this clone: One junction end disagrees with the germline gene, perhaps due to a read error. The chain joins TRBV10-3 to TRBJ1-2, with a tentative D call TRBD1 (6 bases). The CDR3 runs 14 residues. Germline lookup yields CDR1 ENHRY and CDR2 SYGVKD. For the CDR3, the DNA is TGTGCCAGCAGTTGGGAGGGGGCTAACTATGGCTACACCTTC. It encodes CASSWEGANYGYTF.

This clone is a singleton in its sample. Written as DNA, the CDR3 is TGTGCCAGCAGCCCGGCGGAGGGCGACGACGAGCAGTACTTC. This sequence encodes CASSPAEGDDEQYF. V is TRBV12-1 and J is TRBJ2-7; the table's D gene call, TRBD2, was not cross checked with the DNA. TRBV12-1 is flagged as a pseudogene. The CDR3 runs to 14 residues.

DNA of the CDR3: TGTGCCAGCAGCCGGGCCGGGGGAGAGCAGTACTTC. Encoded protein: CASSRAGGEQYF. The chain uses TRBV7-2 and TRBJ2-5; D is perhaps TRBD2 (6 bases). Per germline, CDR1 SGHTA and CDR2 FQGNSA. The CDR3 spans 12 residues. Between the trimmed V and J ends, which lost 5 bases and 11 bases, there was a span of 15 bases.

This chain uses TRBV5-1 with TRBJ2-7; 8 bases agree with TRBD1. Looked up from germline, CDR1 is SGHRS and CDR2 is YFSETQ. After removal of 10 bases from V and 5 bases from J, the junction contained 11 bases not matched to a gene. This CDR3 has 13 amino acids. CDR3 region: CASSRDRYHEQYF. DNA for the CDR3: TGCGCCTCGTCCCGGGACAGGTATCACGAGCAGTACTTC.

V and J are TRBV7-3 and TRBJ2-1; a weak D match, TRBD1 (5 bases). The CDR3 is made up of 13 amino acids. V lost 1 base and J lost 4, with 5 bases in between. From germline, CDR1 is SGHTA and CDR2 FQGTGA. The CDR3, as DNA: TGTGCCAGCAGCTTAAGACAGTACAATGAGCAGTTCTTC. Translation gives CASSLRQYNEQFF. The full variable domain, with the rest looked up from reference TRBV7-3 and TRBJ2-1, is GAGVSQTPSNKVTEKGKYVELRCDPISGHTALYWYRQSLGQGPEFLIYFQGTGAADDSGLPNDRFFAVRPEGSVSTLKIQRTERGDSAVYLCASSLRQYNEQFFGPGTRLTVL.

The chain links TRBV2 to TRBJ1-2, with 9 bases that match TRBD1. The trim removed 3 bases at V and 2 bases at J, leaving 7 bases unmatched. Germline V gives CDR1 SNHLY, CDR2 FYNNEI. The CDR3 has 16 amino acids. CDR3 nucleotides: TGTGCCAGCAGTGATCTGACAGGGGGGCGGAACTATGGCTACACCTTC. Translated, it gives CASSDLTGGRNYGYTF.

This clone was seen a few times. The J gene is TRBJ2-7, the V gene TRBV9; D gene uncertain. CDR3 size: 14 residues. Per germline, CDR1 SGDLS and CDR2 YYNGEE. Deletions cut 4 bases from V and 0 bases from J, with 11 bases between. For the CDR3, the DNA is TGTGCCAGCAGCTTGGATGGATTCTCCTACGAGCAGTACTTC. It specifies CASSLDGFSYEQYF.

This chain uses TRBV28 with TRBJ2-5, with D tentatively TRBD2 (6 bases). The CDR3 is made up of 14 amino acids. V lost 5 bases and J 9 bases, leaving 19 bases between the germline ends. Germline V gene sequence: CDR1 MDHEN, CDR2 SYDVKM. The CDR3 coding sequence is TGTGCCAGCAGTCCGTCCGGGACTCTCATGGCCCAGTACTTC. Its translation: CASSPSGTLMAQYF.

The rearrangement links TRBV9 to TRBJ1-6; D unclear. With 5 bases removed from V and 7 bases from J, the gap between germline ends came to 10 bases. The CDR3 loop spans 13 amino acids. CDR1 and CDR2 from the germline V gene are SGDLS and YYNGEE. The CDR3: CASRRDENSPLHF. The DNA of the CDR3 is TGTGCCAGCAGAAGAGACGAAAATTCACCCCTCCACTTT.